The 10 T cell receptor beta chains listed next were all sequenced from one sample in a study of shared clonotypes between healthy human individuals. TCRdb's copy holds only in-frame clones and misses some; the assay was immunoSEQ multiplex PCR. The top ten hold roughly 0.56% of the sample, which has over 850,000 clones, 70% to 80% seen once. The sample taken for sequencing was memory CD4+ T cells from PBMCs. The subset: CD45RA-negative fraction. These receptors were obtained from a man aged 18 to 30 in good health. Some clones in this sample may be carry-over from other donors' samples.

This chain links TRBV11-2 with TRBJ2-5, with 7 bases lining up with TRBD1. V shed 6 bases, J shed 5 bases, and the junction held 6 bases outside the gene matches. Germline V gene sequence: CDR1 SGHAT, CDR2 FQNNGV. CDR3 length equals 13 residues. Here the CDR3 reads CASSQDRVETQYF. The CDR3 DNA follows: TGTGCCAGCAGTCAAGACAGGGTGGAGACCCAGTACTTC.

This clone showed up just once. V is TRBV6-5 and J is TRBJ1-3, with 11 bases that match TRBD1. J gave up 2 bases and V 5 bases, and 2 bases lay outside the gene matches. The germline V gene encodes CDR1 MNHEY and CDR2 SVGAGI. This CDR3 is 15 amino acids long. Written as DNA, the CDR3 is TGTGCCAGCAGTCTGGGACAGGGGGCTGGAAACACCATATATTTT. This sequence encodes CASSLGQGAGNTIYF.

The chain combines TRBV5-4 with TRBJ2-1; D is unresolved. Trimming took 0 bases from V and 10 from J, leaving 11 bases between them. The V gene's germline CDR1 is SGHNT and CDR2 YYREEE (reference sequence). The CDR3 contains 13 residues. The CDR3 bases are TGTGCCAGCAGCTTGGAGGGATTTCGGGAGCAGTTCTTC. Its translation is CASSLEGFREQFF. Based on the CDR3 plus reference TRBV5-4 and TRBJ2-1, the full variable domain is ETGVTQSPTHLIKTRGQQVTLRCSSQSGHNTVSWYQQALGQGPQFIFQYYREEENGRGNFPPRFSGLQFPNYSSELNVNALELDDSALYLCASSLEGFREQFFGPGTRLTVL.

V is TRBV18 and J is TRBJ2-3; D unclear. From germline, CDR1 is KGHSH and CDR2 LQKENI. This CDR3 is built from 14 residues. Trimming removed 1 base from V and 4 bases from J, with 9 bases in between. CDR3 protein: CASSPQRGPDTQYF. The CDR3 DNA reads as TGTGCCAGCTCACCACAGCGCGGCCCAGATACGCAGTATTTT.

This clone was observed once. The V call is TRBV5-1, the J call TRBJ2-5, with 7 bases aligning to TRBD2. The V gene end was trimmed by 4 bases and the J gene end by 2 bases; junction bases not matched to a gene: 11. This CDR3 is 16 amino acids long. Germline CDR1 and CDR2: SGHRS and YFSETQ. The CDR3 DNA sequence: TGCGCCAGCAGCGAAGGAAACGGGGGGTTTCAAGAGACCCAGTACTTC. Protein sequence: CASSEGNGGFQETQYF.

In DNA form, the CDR3 reads TGTGCCAGCAGCCGAAGCGGGAGGGAGCAGTTCTTC. This gives the protein CASSRSGREQFF. The rearrangement links TRBV7-2 to TRBJ2-1, with TRBD2 matching over 9 bases. The germline gives CDR1 SGHTA, CDR2 FQGNSA. The trim removed 5 bases at V and 10 bases at J, leaving 3 bases unmatched. This CDR3 has 12 amino acids.

This clone was counted ten times or more. The V gene is TRBV7-2, the J gene TRBJ2-2; D unclear. Germline CDR1 SGHTA, CDR2 FQGNSA. The ends were cut back, 7 bases at V and 0 bases at J, with 15 bases in the middle. The CDR3 length is 16 residues. In nucleotides, the CDR3 is TGTGCCAGCAAAACGGTGGCGGCCACGAACACCGGGGAGCTGTTTTTT. This codes for CASKTVAATNTGELFF.

Only one count was recorded for this clone. The rearrangement links TRBV29-1 to TRBJ2-2, with a possible D match to TRBD2 (6 bases). V was clipped by 3 bases and J by 11 bases, with 16 bases between them. CDR1 is SQVTM, CDR2 ANQGSEA, per germline. This CDR3 region has 13 residues. CDR3: CSVEGAGRRELFF. The DNA of the CDR3 is TGCAGCGTTGAGGGAGCGGGCCGTCGCGAGCTGTTTTTT.

The chain couples TRBV6-5 to TRBJ2-5; D perhaps matches TRBD2 (5 bases). The end of the DNA fits TRBJ2-7 better, so the J call may be wrong. Germline V CDR1 and CDR2: MNHEY, SVGAGI. The length of the CDR3 is 14 residues. DNA for the CDR3: TGTGCCAGCAGTGTGAGAGGGAGCTCCTACGAGCAGTACTTC. Translating gives CASSVRGSSYEQYF.

The chain links TRBV28 to TRBJ2-1; a weak D match, TRBD2 (5 bases). V was shortened by 4 bases and J by 7 bases, with 14 bases between the two germline ends. Germline V gene lookup returns CDR1 MDHEN and CDR2 SYDVKM. The CDR3 is 14 residues long. CDR3 sequence: CASSWNGKRNEQFF. CDR3 coding DNA: TGTGCCAGCAGTTGGAACGGGAAGAGAAATGAGCAGTTCTTC.